Following are 22 T cell receptor beta chains from one sample sequenced in a study of T cell clones after liver transplantation. This table comes from immunoSEQ multiplex PCR, and its TCRdb copy is limited to in-frame clones, with some not included. The table shows 40,000 to 55,000 clones, with 85% to 90% occurring only once. Sequenced material: CD4+ T cells from blood, taken 24 months after liver transplant. All receptors derive from a human patient who received a liver transplant. Some of the T cells might come from the graft donor.

V usage is TRBV4-3 and J usage is TRBJ2-1; D is unresolved. The V gene lost 0 bases and the J gene lost 0 bases, with 9 bases spanning the gap. This CDR3 region has 16 residues. Germline V gene data show CDR1 as LGHNA and CDR2 as YSLEER. CDR3 residues: CASSQDTGSSYNEQFF. In nucleotides, the CDR3 is TGCGCCAGCAGCCAAGATACGGGTAGCTCCTACAATGAGCAGTTCTTC.

The chain uses TRBV5-1 and TRBJ2-6; 10 nucleotides agree with TRBD1. This CDR3 contains 18 residues. The junction had 9 bases not matched to a gene; V was cut back by 6 bases and J by 0 bases. The germline V gene has CDR1 SGHRS and CDR2 YFSETQ. In DNA form, the CDR3 reads TGCGCCAGCAAGGTCCGGACAGGGGGTCACTCTGGGGCCAACGTCCTGACTTTC. Encoded protein: CASKVRTGGHSGANVLTF. Full variable domain (missing parts from reference TRBV5-1 and TRBJ2-6): KAGVTQTPRYLIKTRGQQVTLSCSPISGHRSVSWYQQTPGQGLQFLFEYFSETQRNKGNFPGRFSGRQFSNSRSEMNVSTLELGDSALYLCASKVRTGGHSGANVLTFGAGSRLTVL.

The V gene is TRBV5-1, the J gene TRBJ1-1; D gene unclear. The CDR3 covers 15 residues. Germline assignment: CDR1 SGHRS and CDR2 YFSETQ. V was trimmed by 2 bases and J by 0 bases, leaving 11 bases between them. The CDR3 loop is CASSLQSKMNTEAFF. Here the CDR3 DNA reads TGCGCCAGCAGCTTACAGTCGAAAATGAACACTGAAGCTTTCTTT.

In its sample, this clone was seen once. The chain combines TRBV28 with TRBJ1-1, with D hard to call. The CDR3 sequence is 15 residues long. The V gene's germline CDR1 is MDHEN and CDR2 SYDVKM. Trimming left V 5 bases short and J 4 bases short, with 17 bases between. CDR3 loop: CASSPRLVLGTEAFF. The CDR3 DNA reads as TGTGCCAGCAGTCCTCGACTCGTTTTGGGCACTGAAGCTTTCTTT.

The chain is built from TRBV7-8 and TRBJ2-5; a weak D match, TRBD2 (6 bases). Germline CDR1 SGHVS, CDR2 FQNEAQ. V lost 8 bases, J lost 5 bases, and 12 bases lay in between. This CDR3 region has 12 residues. This chain's CDR3 is CASHRLGETQYF. The CDR3, as DNA: TGTGCCAGCCATAGACTAGGGGAGACCCAGTACTTC.

The chain uses TRBV5-1 and TRBJ2-1; D is unclear. Trimming cost V 3 bases and J 2 bases, with 9 bases left between them. The V gene's germline CDR1 is SGHRS and CDR2 YFSETQ. This CDR3 contains 14 residues. CDR3 in amino acids: CASSYLETYNEQFF. The CDR3 DNA reads TGCGCCAGCAGCTACTTAGAGACCTACAATGAGCAGTTCTTC.

CDR3 loop: CASSSTGANSPLHF. The CDR3 nucleotides are TGTGCCAGCAGTTCCACAGGGGCTAATTCACCCCTCCACTTT. The chain links TRBV5-4 to TRBJ1-6; 7 bases are a match to TRBD1. The CDR3 runs 14 residues. The V gene end was trimmed by 5 bases and the J gene end by 6 bases; junction bases not matched to a gene: 5. Per germline, CDR1 SGHNT and CDR2 YYREEE (reference sequence).

This clone has only one observation. The chain carries TRBV7-8 and TRBJ1-5; 11 bases align to TRBD1. CDR3 length: 15 residues. The trim removed 4 bases at V and 6 bases at J, leaving 5 bases unmatched. Germline assignment: CDR1 SGHVS and CDR2 FQNEAQ. The CDR3 region is CASSSGQGASQPQHF. The CDR3 DNA is TGTGCCAGCAGCTCCGGACAGGGGGCCTCTCAGCCCCAGCATTTT.

The chain links TRBV29-1 to TRBJ2-1; 12 bases map to TRBD2. This CDR3 has 14 amino acids. After removal of 4 bases from V and 7 bases from J, the junction contained 5 bases not matched to a gene. CDR1 and CDR2 (germline): SQVTM, ANQGSEA. The CDR3 loop is CSVVFGTSGNEQFF. Written as DNA, the CDR3 is TGCAGCGTTGTTTTCGGGACTAGCGGGAATGAGCAGTTCTTC.

This clone has more than one count but fewer than ten. The chain recombines TRBV19 with TRBJ1-2; perhaps TRBD1 as D (5 bases). Looked up from germline, CDR1 is LNHDA and CDR2 is SQIVND (reference sequence). V lost 5 bases and J lost 4, with 11 bases in between. The CDR3 is made up of 13 amino acids. The CDR3 here is CASSEQVFYGYTF. The DNA for the CDR3 is TGTGCCAGTAGTGAACAGGTCTTCTATGGCTACACCTTC. Looking up the rest from reference TRBV19 and TRBJ1-2 gives the full variable domain: DGGITQSPKYLFRKEGQNVTLSCEQNLNHDAMYWYRQDPGQGLRLIYYSQIVNDFQKGDIAEGYSVSREKKESFPLTVTSAQKNPTAFYLCASSEQVFYGYTFGSGTRLTVV.

The chain employs TRBV10-2 and TRBJ1-1; tentative D call: TRBD1 (6 bases). The CDR3 is made up of 14 amino acids. Trimming cost V 1 base and J 6 bases, with 12 bases left between them. The germline CDR1 and CDR2 sequences are WSHSY and SAAADI. The CDR3 DNA reads TGCGCCAGCAGTGAGTATCAGGGGACGGCTGAAGCTTTCTTT. Encoded protein: CASSEYQGTAEAFF.

The V call is TRBV29-1, the J call TRBJ2-3, with D perhaps matching TRBD2 (5 bases). CDR1 is SQVTM, CDR2 ANQGSEA, per germline. CDR3 length: 14 residues. V was shortened by 4 bases and J by 0 bases, with 11 bases between the two germline ends. For the CDR3, the DNA is TGCAGCGTTGGGCTAGCAGCTAGCACAGATACGCAGTATTTT. Amino acids: CSVGLAASTDTQYF.

The chain's CDR3 is CSTYRGIGTEAFF. As DNA, the CDR3 is TGCAGCACATACCGGGGGATAGGCACTGAAGCTTTCTTT. The V gene is TRBV29-1, the J gene TRBJ1-1; the D gene is possibly TRBD1 (5 bases). Trimming removed 8 bases at V and 4 bases at J, with 17 bases between. This CDR3 contains 13 residues. CDR1 is SQVTM, CDR2 ANQGSEA, per germline.

The gene calls are TRBV2 and TRBJ2-5, with D possibly matching TRBD1 (5 bases). CDR3 length: 15 residues. Trimming removed 5 bases from V and 1 base from J, with 14 bases in between. Germline V CDR1 and CDR2: SNHLY, FYNNEI. The CDR3 nucleotides are TGTGCCAGCAGTCGCCTGGGGCAGTTCCAAGAGACCCAGTACTTC. As protein: CASSRLGQFQETQYF.

The chain couples TRBV28 to TRBJ2-2; TRBD1 matches at 10 bases. After removal of 5 bases from V and 2 bases from J, the junction contained 5 bases not matched to a gene. Per the germline V gene, CDR1 is MDHEN and CDR2 is SYDVKM. This CDR3 is built from 16 residues. CDR3 residues: CASSPMTGGNTGELFF. In DNA, the CDR3 is TGTGCCAGCAGTCCTATGACAGGGGGCAACACCGGGGAGCTGTTTTTT. The complete variable domain, with remaining parts taken from reference TRBV28 and TRBJ2-2, reads DVKVTQSSRYLVKRTGEKVFLECVQDMDHENMFWYRQDPGLGLRLIYFSYDVKMKEKGDIPEGYSVSREKKERFSLILESASTNQTSMYLCASSPMTGGNTGELFFGEGSRLTVL.

The chain uses TRBV12-5 and TRBJ2-3; 12 bases are shared with TRBD2. Germline values: CDR1 LGHNT, CDR2 FRNRAP. The CDR3 loop spans 15 amino acids. The junction had 3 bases not matched to a gene; V was cut back by 1 base and J by 7 bases. The CDR3 protein is CASGLGTSGTHTQYF. The CDR3 DNA follows: TGTGCTAGTGGTTTGGGGACTAGCGGGACGCATACGCAGTATTTT.

This clone was seen a single time. V usage is TRBV4-2 and J usage is TRBJ1-4; 7 bases map to TRBD1. Unmatched junction bases numbered 7, after V lost 1 base and J lost 5 bases. Germline values: CDR1 LGHNA, CDR2 YNFKEQ. The CDR3 extends over 16 amino acids. DNA for the CDR3: TGTGCCAGCAGCCAAGTCCCCGACAGGGACAATGAAAAACTGTTTTTT. Amino acids: CASSQVPDRDNEKLFF.

This sequence joins TRBV25-1 and TRBJ2-7; maybe TRBD1 (6 bases). This CDR3 is 15 amino acids long. Germline V CDR1 and CDR2: MGHDK, SYGVNS. The ends were cut back, 3 bases at V and 0 bases at J, with 12 bases in the middle. The CDR3 loop is CASSDPGQSSYEQYF. The DNA for the CDR3 is TGTGCCAGCAGTGACCCGGGACAAAGCTCCTACGAGCAGTACTTC.

The CDR3, as DNA: TGTGCCAGCAGCCTTTCAGGGGTGCGGCAGCCCCAGCATTTT. It yields the protein CASSLSGVRQPQHF. V usage is TRBV6-5 and J usage is TRBJ1-5; D is possibly TRBD1 (6 bases). The CDR3 covers 14 residues. CDR1 is MNHEY and CDR2 is SVGAGI in the germline V gene. V shed 6 bases and J shed 7 bases, with 16 bases lying between them.

The J gene is TRBJ2-1, the V gene TRBV10-3; D perhaps matches TRBD1 (6 bases). Germline V gives CDR1 ENHRY, CDR2 SYGVKD. The CDR3 loop spans 15 amino acids. With 8 bases removed from V and 8 bases from J, the gap between germline ends came to 22 bases. The CDR3 DNA is TGTGCCATCTGGGGGAACAGGGACCCTTGGGATGAGCAGTTCTTC. It translates to CAIWGNRDPWDEQFF.

This clone was detected a few times. The genes are TRBV5-1 and TRBJ2-6; no definite D call. Germline lookup yields CDR1 SGHRS and CDR2 YFSETQ. The V end lost 4 bases, the J end lost 0 bases, and 8 bases lay between the germline ends. CDR3 size: 15 residues. The CDR3 DNA follows: TGCGCCAGCAGCACAAAGGACTCTGGGGCCAACGTCCTGACTTTC. Residues: CASSTKDSGANVLTF. Drawing the rest from reference TRBV5-1 and TRBJ2-6, the complete variable domain is KAGVTQTPRYLIKTRGQQVTLSCSPISGHRSVSWYQQTPGQGLQFLFEYFSETQRNKGNFPGRFSGRQFSNSRSEMNVSTLELGDSALYLCASSTKDSGANVLTFGAGSRLTVL.

The CDR3 DNA reads TGTGCCACCTTTTCCGGACAGGGATCGTTCAATGAGCAGTTCTTC. Translated, it gives CATFSGQGSFNEQFF. This chain connects TRBV10-3 to TRBJ2-1, with 8 bases aligning to TRBD1. Looked up from germline, CDR1 is ENHRY and CDR2 is SYGVKD. J was trimmed by 6 bases and V by 10 bases; bases with no gene match: 14. This CDR3 spans 15 amino acids.